This is a list of T cell receptor beta chains from one sample in a study of regulatory T cells in long-lasting Graves disease. TCRdb passed the multiplex PCR reads through MiXCR, listing each CDR3 protein once. This sample has over 500,000 distinct CDR3 sequences, with roughly 16% found just once. The data were also submitted as part of a second study, on T cells in Graves' hyperthyroidism and ophthalmopathy.

Sequenced here: peripheral blood mononuclear cells (PBMCs), sampled at new diagnosis, from a patient treated with antithyroid drugs. Source of these receptors: a woman between 25 and 40 years old with Graves disease. Each CDR3 is given with its conserved first and last residue. A D gene is named only where the DNA matches it firmly. Some rows mark clone size as missing; the rest say once, few, many or name a class of expanded clone.

TRBV19	TRBD2	TRBJ2-3	-	TGTGCCAGTACCCTTGCCCATGGGAGGGAGTTAGCAGATACGCAGTATTTT	CASTLAHGRELADTQYF
TRBV3-1	-	TRBJ1-2	many	TGTGCCAGCACCCAGGGGCGGAATGGCTACACCTTC	CASTQGRNGYTF
TRBV6-2/TRBV6-3	-	TRBJ2-5	many	TGTGCCAGCAGTTACTCGAGTTTTGGGACCCAGTACTTC	CASSYSSFGTQYF
TRBV15	TRBD2	TRBJ2-2	-	TGTGCCACCAGCAGTGAGGGACTAGCGGGAGTCGGCCGGGAGCTGTTTTTT	CATSSEGLAGVGRELFF
TRBV30	TRBD1	TRBJ1-1	-	TGTGCTTGGGACAGGTTGAACACTGAAGCTTTCTTT	CAWDRLNTEAFF
TRBV28	-	TRBJ1-5	-	TGTGCCAGCAGTTTTCCCAGATCCGCGGGCAATCAGCCCCAGCATTTT	CASSFPRSAGNQPQHF
TRBV27	-	TRBJ1-1	many	TGTGCCAGCAGTTTAGACACCATGTCTCGGGGCACTGAAGCTTTCTTT	CASSLDTMSRGTEAFF
TRBV27	-	TRBJ2-7	many	TGTGCCAGCAGCGACCGTTCCTACGAGCAGTACTTC	CASSDRSYEQYF
TRBV15	TRBD1	TRBJ2-4	few	TGTGCCACCAGCCGGACAGGGTCGAACATTCAGTACTTC	CATSRTGSNIQYF
TRBV9	-	TRBJ2-5	few	TGTGCCAGCAGCGCAGGGTCAGGAGTCCAAGAGACCCAGTACTTC	CASSAGSGVQETQYF
TRBV3-1	-	TRBJ2-5	many	TGTGCCAGCAGCCAACGGGGGGCTTTAGAGACCCAGTACTTC	CASSQRGALETQYF
TRBV3-1	-	TRBJ2-1	many	TGTGCCAGCAGCCAAGGAGGGGGCAATGAGCAGTTCTTC	CASSQGGGNEQFF
TRBV7-2	-	TRBJ2-7	-	TGTGCCAGCAGCGCAGGGGCCGCGCTGTGGTTGGGTCCCTACGAGCAGTACTTC	CASSAGAALWLGPYEQYF
TRBV10-3	TRBD1	TRBJ1-5	many	TGTGCCATCAGTGGGGACAGAAATCAGCCCCAGCATTTT	CAISGDRNQPQHF
TRBV2	-	TRBJ2-1	many	TGTGCCAGCAGGGACCCCTACAATGAGCAGTTCTTC	CASRDPYNEQFF
TRBV28	-	TRBJ1-2	-	TGTGCCACCGTCGTGGGGGTGGACTATGGCTACACCTTC	CATVVGVDYGYTF
TRBV2	TRBD2	TRBJ2-7	many	TGTGCCAGCAGTGAAGCTAGCGGGAGGGCCGACGAGCAGTACTTC	CASSEASGRADEQYF
TRBV5-1	TRBD2	TRBJ2-1	-	TGCGCCAGCAGCTTGACCGCGGGAGGATTGAATGAGCAGTTCTTC	CASSLTAGGLNEQFF
TRBV27	-	TRBJ1-5	many	TGTGCCAGCAGTTTGTCAGGCGGTCAGCCCCAGCATTTT	CASSLSGGQPQHF
TRBV6-1	-	TRBJ2-2	few	TGTGCCAGCAGTGAAACCCTCGTAGGCAGGGGAGTTTTCGGGGAGCTGTTTTTT	CASSETLVGRGVFGELFF
TRBV20-1	-	TRBJ1-2	many	TGCAGTGCTAGGACAACGGTCTATGGCTACACCTTC	CSARTTVYGYTF
TRBV19	-	TRBJ2-2	-	TGTGCCAGTAGTATTCAGCCAGAAATAAACACCGTGGAGCTGTTTTTT	CASSIQPEINTVELFF
TRBV20-1	TRBD2	TRBJ2-3	many	TGCAGTGCTAGGGTCGTAGCGGGATTAACAGATACGCAGTATTTT	CSARVVAGLTDTQYF
TRBV28	-	TRBJ1-5	many	TGTGCCAGCAGTCCGCTGGGGGGTAACAATCAGCCCCAGCATTTT	CASSPLGGNNQPQHF
TRBV5-1	TRBD1	TRBJ2-7	-	TGCGCCAGCAGTCCATTTGGACAGGGGGCTTACGAGCAGTACTTC	CASSPFGQGAYEQYF
TRBV6-1	TRBD1	TRBJ1-1	few	TGTGCCAGCAGAGGACAGGGGGGTGCTGAAGCTTTCTTT	CASRGQGGAEAFF
TRBV4-2	-	TRBJ2-1	few	TGTGCCAGCTCCCGTCCCACAGGGTATGACAATGAGCAGTTCTTC	CASSRPTGYDNEQFF
TRBV7-9	TRBD1	TRBJ1-1	many	TGTGCCAGCAGCTCCCGGGACAGCGTGAACACTGAAGCTTTCTTT	CASSSRDSVNTEAFF
TRBV5-1	TRBD2	TRBJ2-7	many	TGCGCCAGCAGCCCGACTAGCAACTACGAGCAGTACTTC	CASSPTSNYEQYF
TRBV5-6	-	TRBJ1-3	-	TGTGCCAGCAGCTTGCTGTTCAACACCATATATTTT	CASSLLFNTIYF
TRBV7-9	-	TRBJ2-2	few	TGTGCCAGCAGCAAAAAGGGGACGGCCAGCGGGGAGCTGTTTTTT	CASSKKGTASGELFF
TRBV27	-	TRBJ1-1	many	TGTGCCAGCAGTTTTGGCAGGGCCGCGAACACTGAAGCTTTCTTT	CASSFGRAANTEAFF
TRBV5-1	-	TRBJ2-2	few	TGCGCCAGCCGGGACGAAAAAAAGTTCACCGGGGAGCTGTTTTTT	CASRDEKKFTGELFF
TRBV7-9	-	TRBJ2-5	few	TGTGCCAGCAGCTTAGGGGCCCGTGGGTATAATCTGGAGACCCAGTACTTC	CASSLGARGYNLETQYF
TRBV20-1	-	TRBJ1-1	many	TGCAGTGCTAGAGTAAACGGGCAGGTGAACACTGAAGCTTTCTTT	CSARVNGQVNTEAFF
TRBV7-9	-	TRBJ2-1	many	TGTGCCAGCAGCTTAGGGGGAGGACCAACTACCAATGAGCAGTTCTTC	CASSLGGGPTTNEQFF
TRBV20-1	TRBD1	TRBJ1-6	few	TGCAGTGCTAGAGACCGGGACAGGGGGAATTCACCCCTCCACTTT	CSARDRDRGNSPLHF
TRBV29-1	-	TRBJ1-2	many	TGCAGCGGTTTCTCAGATGGCTACACCTTC	CSGFSDGYTF
TRBV18	-	TRBJ2-7	-	TGTGCCAGCTCACCACCAATCTCCGAGGGGTACGAGCAGTACTTC	CASSPPISEGYEQYF
TRBV19	-	TRBJ2-2	few	TGTGCCAGTAGCCGCCCCGGGTCCGGGGAGCTGGTTTTT	CASSRPGSGELVF
TRBV7-6	-	TRBJ1-6	-	TGTGCCAGCAGCTTAGCCGGGACAAGCGGCTCACCCCTCCACTTT	CASSLAGTSGSPLHF